This TCR beta chain was captured in a study of identical twins (dated by TCRdb to about 2016). About the investigation overall: To test whether fetal clonotypes persist, this study deep-sequenced TCR alpha and beta repertoires from monozygotic twins, from unrelated adults of various ages, and from cord blood. To rule out contamination, the twin experiments were replicated at different times with different library preparation protocols.

The CDR3 runs 13 amino acids, cysteine and phenylalanine included. The entry retains the CDR3 DNA only, 39 bases that are in frame from base 1. Trimming at the junction amounts to 3 bases on V and 5 bases on J, and the germline ends lie 7 bases apart. The germline V gene (reference sequence) yields MNHEY for CDR1 and SMNVEV for CDR2. The library was produced with 5' RACE. Sequencing instrument: Illumina HiSeq 2000. Template switching added a universal primer binding site, and the final cDNA carried a unique molecular identifier that allowed TCR cDNA molecules to be counted accurately. Specific primers in the conserved constant-segment region were used to synthesize first-strand cDNA for TCR alpha and beta chains. Each cDNA library was double barcoded, with a SMART-Mk sample barcode plus Illumina barcodes, to control for contamination. TruSeq adapter sequences, together with Illumina sample barcodes, were added in two successive PCR steps. The TCR alpha and beta cDNA libraries were sequenced on the Illumina HiSeq platform using custom primers. The authors' analysis ran thus. MiGEC processed the raw reads to extract unique molecular identifiers, while MiXCR was used to determine the CDR3 positions. Recombination models were inferred per individual with the repgenHMM and IGoR tools using an EM algorithm. Shared clonotype analysis was performed with the tcR package in R, normalizing sharing by the product of cloneset sizes. To study raw recombination without the effects of thymic and clonal selection, out-of-frame nonproductive sequences were analyzed. TCRdb reanalyzed the raw reads on its own, using fastp at Q25 for trimming and MiXCR for clone calling, and kept in-frame beta chains. Each entry is one CDR3 protein sequence, shown with its most common DNA and genes. The V and J calls here are based on TCRdb, not the publication. A total of 1,800,000 or so distinct CDR3 sequences appear in this sample, roughly a third of them only once. Around 0.3% of the sample is taken by the ten largest.

This clonotype was recorded a few times. What antigen it recognizes has not been identified. Base qualities were left out, and no much larger clone turns up one base away. All donors were healthy Caucasians. Overall results and qualifications from the work: In monozygotic twins, recombination models systematically underestimated out-of-frame TCR alpha sharing, but the models matched the sharing seen between unrelated individuals. Abundant cord blood beta clonotypes had fewer insertions, young adult naive repertoires showed a similar but weaker trend, and memory repertoires showed no such trend. Compared with coincidental sharing between unrelated individuals, out-of-frame TCR alpha sequences shared between twins had an excess of sequences with low generation probability. The excess sharing between twins in beta out-of-frame sequences was weaker because fewer shared sequences reduced the signal-to-noise ratio. Invariant T cells such as MAIT and iNKT could partly confound zero-insertion analyses, though diverse VJ usage argued against this for most clonotypes. Conclusions relied on cross-sectional statistical analysis, since the same donors could not be followed over many years.

The V gene is TRBV27 and the J gene is TRBJ1-4; no D gene is confidently identified. Sample: cord blood. This TCR came from a newborn girl in good health. The nucleotide sequence reads TGTGCCAGCAGTTTCCGGGAGAATGAAAAACTGTTTTTT. Translated, it reads CASSFRENEKLFF.